What follows is one TCR beta chain and its context. The CDR3 is 14 residues long. Germline V gives CDR1 SGHDT, CDR2 YYEEEE. The V and J ends lost 0 bases and 4 bases respectively, with 8 bases between them. The sample comes from a study of blood T cell repertoires in COVID-19. Participants, about 18 to 90 years old, spanned about 26 US areas. Recovered participants had two consecutive negative NP/OP PCR tests, healthcare professional clearance, or symptom resolution. Clones were sequenced by immunoSEQ multiplex PCR, and TCRdb holds only the in-frame ones, with some missing. Among approximately 200,000 clones listed, around 84% were seen once.

This TCR was recovered from a man aged 35 to 55 who had recovered from COVID-19. Source material: PBMCs or T cells enriched from blood (not recorded which). V usage is TRBV5-6 and J usage is TRBJ1-5; no firm D call. DNA of the CDR3: TGTGCCAGCAGCTTGGCGGCGGGGAATCAGCCCCAGCATTTT. This encodes CASSLAAGNQPQHF.